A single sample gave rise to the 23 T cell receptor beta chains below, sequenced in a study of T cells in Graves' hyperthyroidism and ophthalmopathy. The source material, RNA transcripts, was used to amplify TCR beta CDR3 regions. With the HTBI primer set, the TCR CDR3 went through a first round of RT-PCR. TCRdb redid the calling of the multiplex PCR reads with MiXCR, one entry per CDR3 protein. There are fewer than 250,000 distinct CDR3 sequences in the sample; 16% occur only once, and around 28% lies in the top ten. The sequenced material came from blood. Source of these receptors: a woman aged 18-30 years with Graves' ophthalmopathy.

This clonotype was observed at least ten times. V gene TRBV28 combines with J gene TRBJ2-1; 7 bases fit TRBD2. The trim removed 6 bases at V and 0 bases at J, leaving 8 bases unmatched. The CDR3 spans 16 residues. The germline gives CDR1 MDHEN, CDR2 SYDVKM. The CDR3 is CASRSTSESSYNEQFF. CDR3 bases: TGTGCCAGCAGGTCCACTAGCGAGAGCTCCTACAATGAGCAGTTCTTC. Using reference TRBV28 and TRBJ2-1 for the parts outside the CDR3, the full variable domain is DVKVTQSSRYLVKRTGEKVFLECVQDMDHENMFWYRQDPGLGLRLIYFSYDVKMKEKGDIPEGYSVSREKKERFSLILESASTNQTSMYLCASRSTSESSYNEQFFGPGTRLTVL.

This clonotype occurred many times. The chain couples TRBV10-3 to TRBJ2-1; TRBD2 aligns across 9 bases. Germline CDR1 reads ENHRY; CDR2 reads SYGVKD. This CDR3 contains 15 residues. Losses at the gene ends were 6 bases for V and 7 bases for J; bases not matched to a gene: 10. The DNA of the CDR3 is TGTGCCATCAGGGCTAGCGGGACCCAAGGGAATGAGCAGTTCTTC. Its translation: CAIRASGTQGNEQFF.

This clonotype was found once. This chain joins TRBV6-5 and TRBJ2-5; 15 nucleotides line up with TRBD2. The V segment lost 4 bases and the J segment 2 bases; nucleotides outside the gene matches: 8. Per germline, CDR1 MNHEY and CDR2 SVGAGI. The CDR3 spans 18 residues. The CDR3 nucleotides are TGTGCCAGCAGTTTCCCGGGACTAGCGGGGGGTTTACAAGAGACCCAGTACTTC. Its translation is CASSFPGLAGGLQETQYF.

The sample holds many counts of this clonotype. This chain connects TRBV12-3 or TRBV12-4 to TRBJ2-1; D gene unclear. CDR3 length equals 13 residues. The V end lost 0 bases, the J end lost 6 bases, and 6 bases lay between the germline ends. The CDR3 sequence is CASSLAVTNEQFF. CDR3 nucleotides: TGTGCCAGCAGTTTAGCGGTTACCAATGAGCAGTTCTTC.

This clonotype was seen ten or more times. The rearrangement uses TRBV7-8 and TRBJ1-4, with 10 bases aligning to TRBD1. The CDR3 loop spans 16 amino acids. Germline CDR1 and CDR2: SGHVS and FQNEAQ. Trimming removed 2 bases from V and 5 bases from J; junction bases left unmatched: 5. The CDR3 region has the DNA TGTGCCAGCAGCTTAACCGGGACAGGGGCCAATGAAAAACTGTTTTTT. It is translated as CASSLTGTGANEKLFF.

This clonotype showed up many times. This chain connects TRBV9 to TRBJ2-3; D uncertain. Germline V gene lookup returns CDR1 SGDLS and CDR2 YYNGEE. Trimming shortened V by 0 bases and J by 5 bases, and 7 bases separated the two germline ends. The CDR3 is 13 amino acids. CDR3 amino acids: CASSVDQVDTQYF. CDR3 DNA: TGTGCCAGCAGCGTAGATCAGGTAGATACGCAGTATTTT.

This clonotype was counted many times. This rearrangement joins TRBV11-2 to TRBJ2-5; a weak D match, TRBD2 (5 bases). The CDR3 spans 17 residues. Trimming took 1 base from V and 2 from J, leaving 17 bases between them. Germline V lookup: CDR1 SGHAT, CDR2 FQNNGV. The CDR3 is CASSLGEGIIWQETQYF. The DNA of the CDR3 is TGTGCCAGCAGCTTAGGCGAGGGAATCATTTGGCAAGAGACCCAGTACTTC.

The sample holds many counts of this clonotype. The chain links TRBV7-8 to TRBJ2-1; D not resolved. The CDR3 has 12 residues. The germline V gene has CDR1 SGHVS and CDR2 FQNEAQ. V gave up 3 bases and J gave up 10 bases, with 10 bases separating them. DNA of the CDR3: TGTGCCAGCAGCTTTTTGGCCGGGGAGCAGTTCTTC. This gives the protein CASSFLAGEQFF. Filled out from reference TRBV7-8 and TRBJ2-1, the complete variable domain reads GAGVSQSPRYKVAKRGQDVALRCDPISGHVSLFWYQQALGQGPEFLTYFQNEAQLDKSGLPSDRFFAERPEGSVSTLKIQRTQQEDSAVYLCASSFLAGEQFFGPGTRLTVL.

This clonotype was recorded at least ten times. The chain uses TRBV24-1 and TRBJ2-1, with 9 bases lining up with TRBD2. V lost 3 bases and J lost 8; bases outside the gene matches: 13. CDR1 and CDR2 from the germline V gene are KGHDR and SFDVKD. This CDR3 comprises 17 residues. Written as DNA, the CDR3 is TGTGCCACCAGTGATGGCCTTAGCGGGAGTGCTCTTTATGAGCAGTTCTTC. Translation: CATSDGLSGSALYEQFF.

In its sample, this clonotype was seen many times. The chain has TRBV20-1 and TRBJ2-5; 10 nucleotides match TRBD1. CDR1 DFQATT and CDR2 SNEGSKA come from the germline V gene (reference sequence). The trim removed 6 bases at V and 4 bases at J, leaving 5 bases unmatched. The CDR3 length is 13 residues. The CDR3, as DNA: TGCAGTGCGAGGGACAGGGGAAGAGAGACCCAGTACTTC. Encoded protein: CSARDRGRETQYF.

This chain's CDR3 is CASSPGGGSSSYEQYF. CDR3 DNA: TGTGCCAGCAGCCCCGGGGGAGGGTCAAGCTCCTACGAGCAGTACTTC. J is TRBJ2-7 and V is TRBV3-1; 7 positions agree with TRBD2. Unmatched junction bases numbered 9, after V lost 4 bases and J lost 0 bases. The CDR3 is made up of 16 amino acids. CDR1 and CDR2 (germline): LGHDT, YNNKEL (reference sequence).

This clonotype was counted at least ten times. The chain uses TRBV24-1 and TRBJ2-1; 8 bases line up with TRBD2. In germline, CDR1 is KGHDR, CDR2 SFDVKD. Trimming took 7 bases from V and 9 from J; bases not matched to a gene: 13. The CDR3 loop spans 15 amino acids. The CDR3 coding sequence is TGTGCCACCAGGGTGGTCCGGGAGGGCCTCAGTGAGCAGTTCTTC. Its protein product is CATRVVREGLSEQFF.

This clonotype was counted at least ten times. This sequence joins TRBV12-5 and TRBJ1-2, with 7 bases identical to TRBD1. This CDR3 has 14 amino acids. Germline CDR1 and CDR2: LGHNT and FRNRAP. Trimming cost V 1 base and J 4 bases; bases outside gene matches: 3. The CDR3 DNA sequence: TGTGCTAGTGGTTTGGAGACAGGGATCTATGGCTACACCTTC. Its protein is CASGLETGIYGYTF.

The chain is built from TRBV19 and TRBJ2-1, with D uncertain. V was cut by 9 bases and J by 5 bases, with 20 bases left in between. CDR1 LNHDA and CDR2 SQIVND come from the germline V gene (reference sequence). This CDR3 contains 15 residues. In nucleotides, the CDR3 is TGTGCCAGCAGATATAGTCTAGGTTCCCACAATGAGCAGTTCTTC. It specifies CASRYSLGSHNEQFF.

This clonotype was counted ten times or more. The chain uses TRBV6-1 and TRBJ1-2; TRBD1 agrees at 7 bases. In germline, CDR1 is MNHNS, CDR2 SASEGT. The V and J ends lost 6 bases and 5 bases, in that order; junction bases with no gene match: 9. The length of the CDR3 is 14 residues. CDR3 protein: CASSRGKVGYGYTF. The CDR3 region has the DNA TGTGCCAGCAGCAGGGGGAAGGTTGGGTATGGCTACACCTTC.

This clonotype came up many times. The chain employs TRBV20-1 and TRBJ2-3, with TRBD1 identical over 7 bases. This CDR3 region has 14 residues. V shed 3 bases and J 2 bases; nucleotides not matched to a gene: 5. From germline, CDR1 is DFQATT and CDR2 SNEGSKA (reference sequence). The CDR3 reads CSASRTGPTDTQYF. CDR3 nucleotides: TGCAGTGCTAGTCGGACAGGTCCCACAGATACGCAGTATTTT.

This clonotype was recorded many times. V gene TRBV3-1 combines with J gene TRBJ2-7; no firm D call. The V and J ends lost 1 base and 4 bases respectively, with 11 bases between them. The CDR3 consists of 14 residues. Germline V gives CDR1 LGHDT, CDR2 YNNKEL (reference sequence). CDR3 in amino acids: CASSQVTEDYEQYF. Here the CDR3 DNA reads TGTGCCAGCAGCCAAGTTACAGAAGATTACGAGCAGTACTTC.

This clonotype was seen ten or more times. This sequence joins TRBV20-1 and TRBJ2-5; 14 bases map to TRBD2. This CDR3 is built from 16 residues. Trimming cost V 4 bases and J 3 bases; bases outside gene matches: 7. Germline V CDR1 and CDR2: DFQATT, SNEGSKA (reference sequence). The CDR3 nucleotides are TGCAGTGCTACTCCAATGGGACTAGCGGGGGAAGAGACCCAGTACTTC. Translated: CSATPMGLAGEETQYF.

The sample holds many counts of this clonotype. CDR3 DNA sequence: TGTGCCAGCAGCTTTCTTACTGGCTACACCTTC. Amino acid sequence: CASSFLTGYTF. V usage is TRBV5-6 and J usage is TRBJ1-2; no reliable D call. Germline values: CDR1 SGHDT, CDR2 YYEEEE. V was cut by 2 bases and J by 7 bases, with 6 bases left in between. This CDR3 region has 11 residues.

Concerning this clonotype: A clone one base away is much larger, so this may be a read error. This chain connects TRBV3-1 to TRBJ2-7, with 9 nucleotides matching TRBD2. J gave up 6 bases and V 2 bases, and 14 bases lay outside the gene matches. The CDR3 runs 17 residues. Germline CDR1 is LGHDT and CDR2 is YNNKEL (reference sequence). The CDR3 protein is CASSQTPAGGQEGEQYF. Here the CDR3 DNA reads TGTGCCAGCAGCCAAACCCCCGCGGGGGGGCAGGAAGGCGAGCAGTACTTC.

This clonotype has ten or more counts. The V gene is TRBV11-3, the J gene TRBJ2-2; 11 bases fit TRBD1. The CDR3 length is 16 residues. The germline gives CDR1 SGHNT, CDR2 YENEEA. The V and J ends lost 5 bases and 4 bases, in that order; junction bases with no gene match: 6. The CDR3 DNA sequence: TGTGCCAGCAGCCCAGGACAGGGGGCGGGCACCGGGGAGCTGTTTTTT. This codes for CASSPGQGAGTGELFF.

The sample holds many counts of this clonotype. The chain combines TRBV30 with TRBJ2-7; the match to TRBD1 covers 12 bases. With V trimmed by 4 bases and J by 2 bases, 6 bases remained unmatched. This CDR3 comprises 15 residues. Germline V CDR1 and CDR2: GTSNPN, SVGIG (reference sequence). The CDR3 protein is CAWIQGQGATYEQYF. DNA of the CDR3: TGTGCCTGGATTCAGGGACAGGGGGCGACCTACGAGCAGTACTTC.

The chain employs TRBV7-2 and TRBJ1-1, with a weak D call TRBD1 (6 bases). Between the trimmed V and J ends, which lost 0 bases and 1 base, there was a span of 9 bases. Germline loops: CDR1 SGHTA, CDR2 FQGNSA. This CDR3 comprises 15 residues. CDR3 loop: CASSLAGHRNTEAFF. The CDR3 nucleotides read TGTGCCAGCAGCTTAGCGGGACACAGGAACACTGAAGCTTTCTTT.